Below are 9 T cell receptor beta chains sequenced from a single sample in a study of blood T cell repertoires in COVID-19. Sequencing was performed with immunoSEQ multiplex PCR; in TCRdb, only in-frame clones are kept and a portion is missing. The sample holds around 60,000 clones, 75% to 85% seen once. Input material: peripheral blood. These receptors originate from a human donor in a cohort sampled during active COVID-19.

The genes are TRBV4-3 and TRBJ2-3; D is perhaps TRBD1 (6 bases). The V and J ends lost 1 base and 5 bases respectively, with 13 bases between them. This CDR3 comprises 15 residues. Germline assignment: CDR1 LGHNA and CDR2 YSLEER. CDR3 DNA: TGCGCCAGCAGCCAAGGGGCAGGGGTATTAGATACGCAGTATTTT. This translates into CASSQGAGVLDTQYF.

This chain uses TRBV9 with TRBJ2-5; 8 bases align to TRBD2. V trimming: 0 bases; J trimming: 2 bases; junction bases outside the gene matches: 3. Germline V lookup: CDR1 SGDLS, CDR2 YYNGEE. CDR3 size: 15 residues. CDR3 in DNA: TGTGCCAGCAGCGTAGCAGCGGGGGCTCAAGAGACCCAGTACTTC. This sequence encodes CASSVAAGAQETQYF.

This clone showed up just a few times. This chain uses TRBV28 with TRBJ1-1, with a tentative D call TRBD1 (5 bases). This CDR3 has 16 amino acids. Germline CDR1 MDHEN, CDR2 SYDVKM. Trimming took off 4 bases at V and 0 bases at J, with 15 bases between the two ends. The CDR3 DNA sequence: TGTGCCAGCAGTTCACCGGGACGGACTATGAACACTGAAGCTTTCTTT. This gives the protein CASSSPGRTMNTEAFF.

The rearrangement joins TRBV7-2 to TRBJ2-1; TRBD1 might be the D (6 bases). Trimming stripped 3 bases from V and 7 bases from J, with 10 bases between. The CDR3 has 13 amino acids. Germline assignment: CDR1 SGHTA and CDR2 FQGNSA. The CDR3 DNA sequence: TGTGCCAGCAGCTTCGGGACAAATAATGAGCAGTTCTTC. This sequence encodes CASSFGTNNEQFF.

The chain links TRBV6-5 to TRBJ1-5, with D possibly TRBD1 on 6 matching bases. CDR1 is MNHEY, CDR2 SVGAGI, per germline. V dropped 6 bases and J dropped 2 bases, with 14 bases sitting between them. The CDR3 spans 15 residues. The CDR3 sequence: CASSLRQEGNQPQHF. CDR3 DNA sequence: TGTGCCAGCAGCCTCCGACAGGAGGGCAATCAGCCCCAGCATTTT.

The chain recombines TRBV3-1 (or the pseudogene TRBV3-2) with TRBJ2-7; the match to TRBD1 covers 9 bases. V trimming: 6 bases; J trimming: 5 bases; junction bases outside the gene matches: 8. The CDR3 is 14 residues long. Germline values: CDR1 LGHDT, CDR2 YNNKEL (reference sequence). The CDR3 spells CASRLTGGGDEQYF. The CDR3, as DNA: TGTGCCAGCAGACTGACAGGGGGGGGCGACGAGCAGTACTTC.

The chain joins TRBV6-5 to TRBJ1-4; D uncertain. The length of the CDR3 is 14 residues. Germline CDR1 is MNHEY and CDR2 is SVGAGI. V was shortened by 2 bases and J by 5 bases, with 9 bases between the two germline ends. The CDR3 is CASSYAGGNEKLFF. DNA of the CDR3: TGTGCCAGCAGTTACGCCGGAGGGAATGAAAAACTGTTTTTT.

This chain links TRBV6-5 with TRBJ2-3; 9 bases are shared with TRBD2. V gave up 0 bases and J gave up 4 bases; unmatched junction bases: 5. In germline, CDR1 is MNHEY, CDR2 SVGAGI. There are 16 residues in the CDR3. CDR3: CASSYSAGGPPDTQYF. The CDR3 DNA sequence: TGTGCCAGCAGTTACTCGGCGGGGGGGCCCCCAGATACGCAGTATTTT.

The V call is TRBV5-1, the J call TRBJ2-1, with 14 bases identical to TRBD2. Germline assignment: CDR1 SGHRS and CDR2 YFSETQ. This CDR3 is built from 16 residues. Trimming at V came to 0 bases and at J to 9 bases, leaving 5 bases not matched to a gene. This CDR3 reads CASSLVGTSGRSEQFF. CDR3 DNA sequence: TGCGCCAGCAGCTTGGTCGGGACTAGCGGGAGAAGTGAGCAGTTCTTC.